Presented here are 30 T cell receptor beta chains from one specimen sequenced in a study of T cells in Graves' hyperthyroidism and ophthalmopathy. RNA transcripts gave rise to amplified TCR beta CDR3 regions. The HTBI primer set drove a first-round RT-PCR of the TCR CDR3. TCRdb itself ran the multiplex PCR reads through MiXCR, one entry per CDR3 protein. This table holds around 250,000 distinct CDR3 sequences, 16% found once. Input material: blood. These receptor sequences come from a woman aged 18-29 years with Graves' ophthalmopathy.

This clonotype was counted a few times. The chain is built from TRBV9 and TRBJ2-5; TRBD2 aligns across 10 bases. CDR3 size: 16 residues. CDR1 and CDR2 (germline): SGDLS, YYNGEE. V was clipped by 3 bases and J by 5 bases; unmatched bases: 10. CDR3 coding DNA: TGTGCCAGCAGCGGTCAAAGCGGGAGGGCCGGGGAGACCCAGTACTTC. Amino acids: CASSGQSGRAGETQYF. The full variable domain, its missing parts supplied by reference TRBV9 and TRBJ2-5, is DSGVTQTPKHLITATGQRVTLRCSPRSGDLSVYWYQQSLDQGLQFLIQYYNGEERAKGNILERFSAQQFPDLHSELNLSSLELGDSALYFCASSGQSGRAGETQYFGPGTRLLVL.

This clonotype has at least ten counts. The CDR3 loop reads CASGGAWVVGLGYTF. CDR3 bases: TGTGCCAGCGGCGGAGCGTGGGTTGTAGGGTTAGGCTACACCTTC. The gene calls are TRBV6-1 and TRBJ1-2; no clear D. Trimming pared 8 bases from V and 8 bases from J, leaving 24 bases between. This CDR3 has 15 residues. Germline CDR1 and CDR2: MNHNS and SASEGT.

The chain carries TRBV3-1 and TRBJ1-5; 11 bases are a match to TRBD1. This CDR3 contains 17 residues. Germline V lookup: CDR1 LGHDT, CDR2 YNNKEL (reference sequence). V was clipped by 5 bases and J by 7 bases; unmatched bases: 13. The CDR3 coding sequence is TGTGCCAGCAGCTTTGCCGGGACAGGGGGAAGTCGGCAGCCCCAGCATTTT. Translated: CASSFAGTGGSRQPQHF.

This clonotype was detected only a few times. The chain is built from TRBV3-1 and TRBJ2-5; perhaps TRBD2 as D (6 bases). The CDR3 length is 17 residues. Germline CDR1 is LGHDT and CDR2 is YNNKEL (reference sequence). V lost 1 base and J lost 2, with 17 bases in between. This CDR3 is CASSQVIPGEKQETQYF. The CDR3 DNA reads TGTGCCAGCAGCCAAGTAATCCCGGGGGAAAAACAAGAGACCCAGTACTTC.

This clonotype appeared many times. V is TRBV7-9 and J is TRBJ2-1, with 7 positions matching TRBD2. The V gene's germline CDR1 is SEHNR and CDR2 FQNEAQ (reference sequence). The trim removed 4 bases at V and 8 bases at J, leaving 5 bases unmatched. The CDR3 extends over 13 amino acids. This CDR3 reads CASSSRLADEQFF. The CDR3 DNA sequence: TGTGCCAGCAGCTCTCGACTAGCCGATGAGCAGTTCTTC.

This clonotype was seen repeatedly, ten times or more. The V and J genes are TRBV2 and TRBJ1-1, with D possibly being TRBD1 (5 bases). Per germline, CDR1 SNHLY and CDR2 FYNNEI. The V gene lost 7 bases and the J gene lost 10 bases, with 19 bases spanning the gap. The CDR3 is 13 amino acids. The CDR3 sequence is CASTANRKVRAFF. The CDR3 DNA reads TGTGCCAGCACCGCGAACAGGAAAGTTAGAGCTTTCTTT.

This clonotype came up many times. CDR3 region: CASSNNGQLYNEQFF. The CDR3, as DNA: TGTGCCAGCAGCAATAACGGACAGTTATACAATGAGCAGTTCTTC. This chain uses TRBV27 with TRBJ2-1; tentatively, D is TRBD1 (6 bases). The length of the CDR3 is 15 residues. From germline, CDR1 is MNHEY and CDR2 SMNVEV (reference sequence). Trimming cost V 6 bases and J 4 bases, with 16 bases left between them.

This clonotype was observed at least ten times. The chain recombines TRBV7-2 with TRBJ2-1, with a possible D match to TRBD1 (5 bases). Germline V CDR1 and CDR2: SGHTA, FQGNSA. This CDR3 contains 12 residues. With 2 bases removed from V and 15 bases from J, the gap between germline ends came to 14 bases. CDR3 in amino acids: CASSLQGFGLFF. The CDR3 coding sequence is TGTGCCAGCAGCTTACAGGGTTTCGGTCTGTTCTTC.

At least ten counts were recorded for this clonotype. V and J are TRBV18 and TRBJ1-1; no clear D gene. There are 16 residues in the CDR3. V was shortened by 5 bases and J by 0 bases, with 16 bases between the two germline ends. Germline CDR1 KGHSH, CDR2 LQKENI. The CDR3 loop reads CASSYGHPTMNTEAFF. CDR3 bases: TGTGCCAGCTCATATGGTCATCCTACAATGAACACTGAAGCTTTCTTT.

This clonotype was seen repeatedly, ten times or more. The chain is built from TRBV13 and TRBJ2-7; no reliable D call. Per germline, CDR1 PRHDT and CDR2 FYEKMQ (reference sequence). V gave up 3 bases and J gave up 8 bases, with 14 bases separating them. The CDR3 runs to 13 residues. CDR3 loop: CASSFITPRQQYF. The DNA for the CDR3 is TGTGCCAGCAGCTTCATTACTCCCCGGCAGCAGTACTTC.

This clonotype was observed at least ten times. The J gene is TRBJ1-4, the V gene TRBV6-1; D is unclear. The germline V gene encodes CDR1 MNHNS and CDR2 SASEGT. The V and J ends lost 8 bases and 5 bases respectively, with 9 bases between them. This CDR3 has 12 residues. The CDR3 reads CASARVNEKLFF. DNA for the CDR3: TGTGCCAGCGCCAGAGTAAATGAAAAACTGTTTTTT.

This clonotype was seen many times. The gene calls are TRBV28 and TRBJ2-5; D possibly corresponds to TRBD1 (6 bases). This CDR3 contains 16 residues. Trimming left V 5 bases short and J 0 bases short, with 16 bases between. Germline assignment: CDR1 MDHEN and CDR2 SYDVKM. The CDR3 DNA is TGTGCCAGCAGTCCCCTAGGGACAATGTACCAAGAGACCCAGTACTTC. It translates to CASSPLGTMYQETQYF.

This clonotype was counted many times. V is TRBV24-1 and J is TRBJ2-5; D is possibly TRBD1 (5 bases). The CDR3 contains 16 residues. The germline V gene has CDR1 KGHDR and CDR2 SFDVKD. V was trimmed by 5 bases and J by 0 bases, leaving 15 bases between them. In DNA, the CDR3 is TGTGCCACCAGTGCATCCTTTGACAGAAACCAAGAGACCCAGTACTTC. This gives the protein CATSASFDRNQETQYF.

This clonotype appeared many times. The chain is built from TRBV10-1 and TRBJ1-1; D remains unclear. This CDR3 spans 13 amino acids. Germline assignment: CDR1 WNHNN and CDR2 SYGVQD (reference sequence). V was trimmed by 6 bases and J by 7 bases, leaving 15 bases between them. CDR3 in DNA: TGCGCCAGCAGGGGGAGAAGGCGCGGTGAAGCTTTCTTT. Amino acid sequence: CASRGRRRGEAFF.

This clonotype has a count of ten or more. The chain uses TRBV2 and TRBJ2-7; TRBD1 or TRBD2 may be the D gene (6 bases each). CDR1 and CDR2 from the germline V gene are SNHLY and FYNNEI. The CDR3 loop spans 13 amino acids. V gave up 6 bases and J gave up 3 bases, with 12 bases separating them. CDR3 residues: CASSPGAGYEQYF. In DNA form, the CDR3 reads TGTGCCAGCAGCCCGGGGGCCGGCTACGAGCAGTACTTC.

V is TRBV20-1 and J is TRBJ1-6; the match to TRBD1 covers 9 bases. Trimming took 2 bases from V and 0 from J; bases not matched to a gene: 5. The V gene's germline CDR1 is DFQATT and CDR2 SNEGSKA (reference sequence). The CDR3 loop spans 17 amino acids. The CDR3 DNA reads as TGCAGTGCTAGACAAGGGACAGGGAGCTCCTATAATTCACCCCTCCACTTT. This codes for CSARQGTGSSYNSPLHF.

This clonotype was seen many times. The CDR3 DNA is TGTGCCAGCAAGTTAGCGGACAGAGCTTACGAGCAGTACTTC. It is translated as CASKLADRAYEQYF. The V call is TRBV2, the J call TRBJ2-7, with D perhaps given as TRBD1 or TRBD2 (6 bases each). Trimming removed 7 bases at V and 4 bases at J, with 17 bases between. Germline CDR1 SNHLY, CDR2 FYNNEI. The CDR3 loop spans 14 amino acids.

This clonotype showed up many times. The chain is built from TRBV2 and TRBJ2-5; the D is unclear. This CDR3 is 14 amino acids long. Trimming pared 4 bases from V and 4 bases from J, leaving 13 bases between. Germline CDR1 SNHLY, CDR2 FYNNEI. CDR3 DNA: TGTGCCAGCAGTGCCTTAGCTTCCCCAGAGACCCAGTACTTC. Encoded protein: CASSALASPETQYF.

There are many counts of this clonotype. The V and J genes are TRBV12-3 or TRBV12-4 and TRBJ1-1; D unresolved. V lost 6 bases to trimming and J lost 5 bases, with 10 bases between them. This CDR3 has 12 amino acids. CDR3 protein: CASRPRDTEAFF. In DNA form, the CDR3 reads TGTGCCAGCAGGCCGAGGGATACTGAAGCTTTCTTT.

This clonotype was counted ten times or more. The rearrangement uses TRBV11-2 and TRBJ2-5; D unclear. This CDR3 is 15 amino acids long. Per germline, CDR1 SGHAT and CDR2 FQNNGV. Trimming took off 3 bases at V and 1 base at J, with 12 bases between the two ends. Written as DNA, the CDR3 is TGTGCCAGCAGCTTTAGGGAAATTGCCCAAGAGACCCAGTACTTC. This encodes CASSFREIAQETQYF.

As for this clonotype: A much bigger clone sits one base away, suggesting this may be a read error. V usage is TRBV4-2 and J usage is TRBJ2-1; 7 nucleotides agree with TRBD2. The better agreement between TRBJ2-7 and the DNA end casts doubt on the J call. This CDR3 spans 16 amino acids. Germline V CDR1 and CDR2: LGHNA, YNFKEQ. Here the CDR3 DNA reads TGTGCCAGCAGCCAAGATTGGCTAGCGGCCTACAATGAGCAGTACTTC. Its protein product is CASSQDWLAAYNEQYF.

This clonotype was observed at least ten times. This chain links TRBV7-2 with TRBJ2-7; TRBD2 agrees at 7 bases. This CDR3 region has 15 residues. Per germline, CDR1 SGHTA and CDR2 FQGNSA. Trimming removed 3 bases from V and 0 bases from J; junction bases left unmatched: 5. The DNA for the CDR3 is TGTGCCAGCAGCTTCGCGGGAGCGAGCTCCTACGAGCAGTACTTC. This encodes CASSFAGASSYEQYF.

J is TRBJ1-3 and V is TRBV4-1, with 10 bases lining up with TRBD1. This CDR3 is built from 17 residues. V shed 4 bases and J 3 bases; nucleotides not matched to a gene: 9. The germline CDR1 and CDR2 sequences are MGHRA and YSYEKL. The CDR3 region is CASSLSETGGLGNTIYF. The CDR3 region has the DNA TGCGCCAGCAGCCTATCCGAGACAGGGGGCCTTGGAAACACCATATATTTT.

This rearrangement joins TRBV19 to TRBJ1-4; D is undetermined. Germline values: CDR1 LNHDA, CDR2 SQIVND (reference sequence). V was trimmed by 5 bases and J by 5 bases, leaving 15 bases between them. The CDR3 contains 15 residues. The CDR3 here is CASSQNSWLNEKLFF. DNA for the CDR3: TGTGCCAGTAGTCAGAACAGCTGGTTGAATGAAAAACTGTTTTTT.

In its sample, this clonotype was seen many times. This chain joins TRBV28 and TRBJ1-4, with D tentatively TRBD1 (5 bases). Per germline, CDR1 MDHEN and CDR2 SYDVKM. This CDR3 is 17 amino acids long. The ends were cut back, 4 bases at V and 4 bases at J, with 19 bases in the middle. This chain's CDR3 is CASSSYDRDQVNEKLFF. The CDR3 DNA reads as TGTGCCAGCAGTTCCTACGACCGGGACCAAGTTAATGAAAAACTGTTTTTT.

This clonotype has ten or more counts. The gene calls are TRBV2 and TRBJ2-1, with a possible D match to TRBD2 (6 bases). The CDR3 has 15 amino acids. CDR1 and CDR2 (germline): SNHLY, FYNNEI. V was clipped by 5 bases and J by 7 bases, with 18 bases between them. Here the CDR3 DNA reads TGTGCCAGCAGTACTCAGTCACTAGGGACTAATGAGCAGTTCTTC. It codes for CASSTQSLGTNEQFF. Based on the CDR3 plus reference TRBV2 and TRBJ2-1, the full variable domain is EPEVTQTPSHQVTQMGQEVILRCVPISNHLYFYWYRQILGQKVEFLVSFYNNEISEKSEIFDDQFSVERPDGSNFTLKIRSTKLEDSAMYFCASSTQSLGTNEQFFGPGTRLTVL.

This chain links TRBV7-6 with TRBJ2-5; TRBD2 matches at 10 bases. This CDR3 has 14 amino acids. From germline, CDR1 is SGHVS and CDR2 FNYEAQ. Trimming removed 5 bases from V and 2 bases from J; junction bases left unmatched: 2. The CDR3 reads CASSPSGGQETQYF. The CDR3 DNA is TGTGCCAGCAGCCCTAGCGGGGGACAAGAGACCCAGTACTTC.

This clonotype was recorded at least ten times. CDR3 residues: CASSLGEGVNTEAFF. DNA of the CDR3: TGTGCCAGCAGCTTGGGGGAGGGGGTGAACACTGAAGCTTTCTTT. The V call is TRBV5-6, the J call TRBJ1-1; a possible D gene is TRBD1 (6 bases). Germline-derived CDR1 and CDR2 are SGHDT and YYEEEE. There are 15 residues in the CDR3. V lost 0 bases to trimming and J lost 0 bases, with 9 bases between them.

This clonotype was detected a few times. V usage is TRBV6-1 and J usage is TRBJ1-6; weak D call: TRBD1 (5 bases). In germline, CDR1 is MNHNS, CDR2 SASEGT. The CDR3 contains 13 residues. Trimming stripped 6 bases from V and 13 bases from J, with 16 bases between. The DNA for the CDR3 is TGTGCCAGCAGCCTCGGGACCTCCCAGCCCCTCCACTTT. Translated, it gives CASSLGTSQPLHF.

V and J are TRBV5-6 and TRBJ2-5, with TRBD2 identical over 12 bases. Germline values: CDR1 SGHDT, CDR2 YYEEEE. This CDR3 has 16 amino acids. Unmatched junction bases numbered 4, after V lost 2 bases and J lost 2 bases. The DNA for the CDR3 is TGTGCCAGCAGCTTCGGACTAGCGGGGCTTCAAGAGACCCAGTACTTC. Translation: CASSFGLAGLQETQYF.